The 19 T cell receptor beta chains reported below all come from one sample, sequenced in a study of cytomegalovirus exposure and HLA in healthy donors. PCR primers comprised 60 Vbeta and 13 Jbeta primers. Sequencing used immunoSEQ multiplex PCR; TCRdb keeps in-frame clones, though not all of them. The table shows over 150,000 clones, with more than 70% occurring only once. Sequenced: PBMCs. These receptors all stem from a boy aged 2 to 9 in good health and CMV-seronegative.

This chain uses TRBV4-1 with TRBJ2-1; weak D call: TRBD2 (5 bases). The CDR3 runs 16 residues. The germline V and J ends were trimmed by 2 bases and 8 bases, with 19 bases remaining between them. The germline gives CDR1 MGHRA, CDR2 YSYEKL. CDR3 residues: CASSQSVAYGIDEQFF. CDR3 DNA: TGCGCCAGCAGCCAATCAGTAGCGTATGGTATCGATGAGCAGTTCTTC.

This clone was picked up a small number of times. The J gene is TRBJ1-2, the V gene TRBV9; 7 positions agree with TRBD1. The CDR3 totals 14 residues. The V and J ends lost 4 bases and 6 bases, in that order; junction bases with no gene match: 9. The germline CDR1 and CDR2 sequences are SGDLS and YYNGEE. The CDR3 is CASSRYSGTDGYTF. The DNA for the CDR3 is TGTGCCAGCAGCCGGTACTCCGGGACAGATGGCTACACCTTC.

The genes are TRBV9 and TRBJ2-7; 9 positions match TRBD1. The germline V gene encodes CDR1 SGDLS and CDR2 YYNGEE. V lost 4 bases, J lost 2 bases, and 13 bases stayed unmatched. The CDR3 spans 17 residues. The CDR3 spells CASSRQGGGGATYEQYF. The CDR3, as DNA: TGTGCCAGCAGCCGACAGGGGGGTGGCGGGGCTACCTACGAGCAGTACTTC.

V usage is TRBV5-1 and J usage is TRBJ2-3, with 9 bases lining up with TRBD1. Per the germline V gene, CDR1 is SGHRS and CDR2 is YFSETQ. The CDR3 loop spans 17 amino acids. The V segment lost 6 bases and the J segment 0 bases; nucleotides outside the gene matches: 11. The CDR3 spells CASTPALGQGSTDTQYF. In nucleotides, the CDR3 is TGCGCCAGCACGCCAGCCTTGGGACAGGGTAGCACAGATACGCAGTATTTT.

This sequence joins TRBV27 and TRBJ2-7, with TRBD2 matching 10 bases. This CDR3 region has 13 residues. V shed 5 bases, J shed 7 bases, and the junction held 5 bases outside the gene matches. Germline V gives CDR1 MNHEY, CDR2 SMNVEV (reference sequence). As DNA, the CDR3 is TGTGCCAGCAGTACAGCGGGAGGGAGGGAGCAGTACTTC. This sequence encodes CASSTAGGREQYF.

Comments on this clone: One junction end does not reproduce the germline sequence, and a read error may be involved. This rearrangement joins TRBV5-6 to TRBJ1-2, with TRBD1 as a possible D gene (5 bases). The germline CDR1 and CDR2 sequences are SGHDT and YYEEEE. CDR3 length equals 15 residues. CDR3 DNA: TGTGCCAGCAGCTTGATCGACAGAGCTAACTATGGCTACCCCTTC. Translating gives CASSLIDRANYGYPF.

DNA of the CDR3: TGTGCCAGTAGTATAAACAGAGAGACCTACGAGCAGTACTTC. This sequence encodes CASSINRETYEQYF. The J gene is TRBJ2-7, the V gene TRBV19; D gene uncertain. The CDR3 is made up of 14 amino acids. Germline CDR1 is LNHDA and CDR2 is SQIVND (reference sequence). V dropped 2 bases and J dropped 2 bases, with 10 bases sitting between them.

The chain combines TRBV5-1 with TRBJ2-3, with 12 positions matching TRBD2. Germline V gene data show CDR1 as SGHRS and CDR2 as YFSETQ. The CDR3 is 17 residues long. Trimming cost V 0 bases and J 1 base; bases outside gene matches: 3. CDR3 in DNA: TGCGCCAGCAGCTTGGTCCTAGCGGGAGGGGGCACAGATACGCAGTATTTT. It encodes CASSLVLAGGGTDTQYF.

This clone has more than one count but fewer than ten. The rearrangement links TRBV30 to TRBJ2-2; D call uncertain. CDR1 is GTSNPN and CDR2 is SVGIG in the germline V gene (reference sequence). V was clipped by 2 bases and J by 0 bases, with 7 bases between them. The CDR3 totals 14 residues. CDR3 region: CAWSSGANTGELFF. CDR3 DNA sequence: TGTGCCTGGAGTTCAGGTGCGAACACCGGGGAGCTGTTTTTT.

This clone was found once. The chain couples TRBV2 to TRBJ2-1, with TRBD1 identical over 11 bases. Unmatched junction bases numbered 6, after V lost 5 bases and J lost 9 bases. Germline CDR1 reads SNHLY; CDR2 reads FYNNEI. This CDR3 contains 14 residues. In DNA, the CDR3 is TGTGCCAGCAGTCCTAGGACAGGGGGCGGTGAGCAGTTCTTC. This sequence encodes CASSPRTGGGEQFF.

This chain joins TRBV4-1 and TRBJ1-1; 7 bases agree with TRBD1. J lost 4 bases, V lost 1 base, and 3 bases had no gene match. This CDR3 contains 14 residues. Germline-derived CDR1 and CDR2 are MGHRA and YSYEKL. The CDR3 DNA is TGCGCCAGCAGCCAAGTAGCAGGGGGCACTGAAGCTTTCTTT. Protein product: CASSQVAGGTEAFF.

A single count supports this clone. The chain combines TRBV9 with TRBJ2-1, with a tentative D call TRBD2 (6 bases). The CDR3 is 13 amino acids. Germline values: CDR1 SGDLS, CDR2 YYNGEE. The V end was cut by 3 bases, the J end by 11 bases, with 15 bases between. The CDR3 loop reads CASSEITEGKQFF. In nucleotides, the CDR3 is TGTGCCAGCAGCGAGATAACGGAGGGAAAGCAGTTCTTC.

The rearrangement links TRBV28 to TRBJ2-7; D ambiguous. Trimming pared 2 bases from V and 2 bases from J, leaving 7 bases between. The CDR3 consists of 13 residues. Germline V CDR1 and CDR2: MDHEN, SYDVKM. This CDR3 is CASSLMAAYEQYF. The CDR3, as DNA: TGTGCCAGCAGTTTAATGGCAGCCTACGAGCAGTACTTC.

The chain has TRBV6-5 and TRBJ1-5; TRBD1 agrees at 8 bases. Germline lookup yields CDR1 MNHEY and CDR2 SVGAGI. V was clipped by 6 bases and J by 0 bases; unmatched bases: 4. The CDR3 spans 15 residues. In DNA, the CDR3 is TGTGCCAGCAGCCCCCAGGGGGCTAGCAATCAGCCCCAGCATTTT. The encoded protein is CASSPQGASNQPQHF.

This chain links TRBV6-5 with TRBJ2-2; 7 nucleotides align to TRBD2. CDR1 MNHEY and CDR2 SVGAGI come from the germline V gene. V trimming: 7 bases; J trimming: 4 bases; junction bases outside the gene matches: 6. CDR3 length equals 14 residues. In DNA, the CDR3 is TGTGCCAGCAAGGGCGGGAGTAGCACCGGGGAGCTGTTTTTT. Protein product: CASKGGSSTGELFF.

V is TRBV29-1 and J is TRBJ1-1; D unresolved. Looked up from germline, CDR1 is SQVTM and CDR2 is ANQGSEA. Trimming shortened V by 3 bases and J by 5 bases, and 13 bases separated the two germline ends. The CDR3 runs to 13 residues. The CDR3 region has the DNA TGCAGCGTTGAGGCAGGCCGGGGTACTGAAGCTTTCTTT. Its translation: CSVEAGRGTEAFF.

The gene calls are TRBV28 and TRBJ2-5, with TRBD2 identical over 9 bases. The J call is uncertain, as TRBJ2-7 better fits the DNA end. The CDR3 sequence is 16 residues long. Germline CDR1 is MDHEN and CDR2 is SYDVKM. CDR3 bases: TGTGCCACCCAAACACATCCGGGACTAGCTTCCTACGAGCAGTACTTC. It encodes CATQTHPGLASYEQYF.

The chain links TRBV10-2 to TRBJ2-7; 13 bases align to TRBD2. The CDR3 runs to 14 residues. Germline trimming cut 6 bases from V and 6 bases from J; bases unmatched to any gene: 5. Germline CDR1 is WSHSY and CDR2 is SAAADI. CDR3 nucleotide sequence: TGCGCCAGCAGACTAGCGGGAGGGCCTGGCGAGCAGTACTTC. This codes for CASRLAGGPGEQYF.

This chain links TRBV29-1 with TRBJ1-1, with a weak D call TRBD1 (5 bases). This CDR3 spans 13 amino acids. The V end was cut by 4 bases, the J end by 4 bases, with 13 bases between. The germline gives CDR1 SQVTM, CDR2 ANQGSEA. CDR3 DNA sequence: TGCAGCGTTGCGGCCCTCGGGGGCACTGAAGCTTTCTTT. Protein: CSVAALGGTEAFF. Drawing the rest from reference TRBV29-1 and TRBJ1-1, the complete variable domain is SAVISQKPSRDICQRGTSLTIQCQVDSQVTMMFWYRQQPGQSLTLIATANQGSEATYESGFVIDKFPISRPNLTFSTLTVSNMSPEDSSIYLCSVAALGGTEAFFGQGTRLTVV.